This T cell receptor beta chain was documented in a study of blood T cell repertoires in COVID-19. Study-wide background: Sample material is recorded as cDNA or gDNA derived from T cells, B-cell-depleted T cells, or PBMCs.

The CDR3 has 13 residues. Trimming pared 2 bases from V and 0 bases from J, leaving 7 bases between. CDR1 is GTSNPN and CDR2 is SVGIG in the germline V gene (reference sequence). Source study methods: Estimation of nucleated cell counts was performed using reference gene primer amplification. Assay: immunoSEQ multiplex PCR; the TCRdb copy retains only in-frame clones and omits some. Clone size and the V and J calls come from that table; the DNA yielded D and trimming. The data contain roughly 88,000 clones, around nine tenths of them singletons. Followed longitudinally, the Seattle patients had been enrolled during active infection.

The sequencing input was peripheral blood. The receptor's source is a woman in her sixties or seventies with COVID-19, enrolled during active disease. V usage is TRBV30 and J usage is TRBJ1-1; D is unresolved. The CDR3 sequence: CAWSLFMNTEAFF. CDR3 bases: TGTGCCTGGAGTCTCTTTATGAACACTGAAGCTTTCTTT.